This TCR beta chain was captured in a study of T cells in Graves' hyperthyroidism and ophthalmopathy (dated by TCRdb to about 2019). About the investigation overall: Peripheral blood samples were taken at initial diagnosis, before any treatment was given. To identify TCR V-J signatures that set the groups apart, the researchers used a discovery cohort of 100 patients, made up of under 50 with Graves' ophthalmopathy and some 55 with stable Graves' hyperthyroidism. An independent validation cohort of around 20 hyperthyroidism patients and some 15 patients who later progressed to ophthalmopathy tested prospective prediction of ophthalmopathy. The 85 to 100 discovery patients were divided at random into training and test sets in a 7:3 ratio. Thyroid tissue and blood T-cell repertoires from six Graves' hyperthyroidism patients were also compared in the study. After sampling, hyperthyroidism patients received methimazole starting at 30 mg daily, and ophthalmopathy patients received high-dose intravenous methylprednisolone. The paper reports TCR Vbeta CDR3 sequencing of some 140 peripheral blood samples: approximately 41 ophthalmopathy, over 70 hyperthyroidism and roughly 17 progressor patients.

The hyperthyroidism patients were between 18 and 65 years old and newly diagnosed, with a disease duration of less than 2 months. Any patient with an uncontrolled infection, another autoimmune disease, pregnancy or lactation was excluded. Diagnoses were based on clinical symptoms, serum thyroxine and TRAb, thyroid ultrasound and orbital computed tomography. For progressor patients, blood was drawn at the first diagnosis of hyperthyroidism, before any ophthalmopathy symptoms had appeared. PBMCs were isolated from about 10 ml of fresh peripheral blood by Ficoll-Paque density gradient centrifugation. Progressor patients were initially diagnosed with Graves' hyperthyroidism and developed ophthalmopathy during follow-up. Total RNA was extracted using Trizol reagent, and RNA quality was assessed on an Agilent 2100 Bioanalyzer. What the study reported, not specific to this receptor: In validation, the model predicted progression to ophthalmopathy a median of roughly 6.5 months before onset, with about 64% sensitivity and roughly 79% specificity. Most expanded thyroid clonotypes (frequency above 0.001) were also detected in blood, a finding suggesting that blood repertoires may reflect thyroid immune responses. No statistical method was used to set the sample size in advance, and investigators knew the group allocation. A 13 V-J signature model separated ophthalmopathy from stable hyperthyroidism, with approximately 87% sensitivity and roughly 82% specificity in cross-validation and 80%/75% in testing.

The TCR beta CDR3 regions were amplified from RNA transcripts. The first round of RT-PCR for the TCR CDR3 was performed with the HTBI primer set and the Qiagen OneStep RT-PCR kit. A second multiplex PCR round built the libraries, followed by size selection and purification. The libraries were sequenced on an Illumina HiSeq2000 using paired-end 100 bp reads. The original methods were these. SOAPnuke was used to process the raw data, removing reads that contained adapters or uncalled bases, had a mean Phred below 15, or lacked an exact match to the constant primer or identifier. COPE v1.2.5 was used to merge the high-quality paired reads, and each unique nucleotide sequence was defined as a clonotype. MiTCR v1.1 was used to align the clonotypes against IMGT TRBV, TRBD and TRBJ reference segments. The analysis was restricted to V-J combinations with a frequency above 0.0001, which together covered 99% to 99.2% of the repertoires. The TCS score was defined as F50 (clonal expansion) divided by E x V (chaos), with BLOSUM62-based TCRdist calculated between CDR3 peptides within each V-J. Welch's t-statistics and random forest reduced roughly 530 V-J features to roughly 13, which were used in a naive Bayes classifier (R e1071). Starting from the raw public reads, TCRdb applied fastp trimming at Q25, assembled clones with MiXCR and retained in-frame beta chains. Rows matching on CDR3 protein sequence are summarized as one entry with the most common DNA and genes. The V and J calls were determined by TCRdb, not by the authors. The sample table records more than 300,000 distinct CDR3 sequences; roughly 17% of these occur just once. The top ten clonotypes cover around a third of the sample.

V lost 7 bases and J lost 0 bases; the stretch between them is 13 bases long. There are 15 amino acids in the CDR3, from cysteine to phenylalanine inclusive. Here the CDR3 DNA is all that survives: 45 bases in frame from base 1. CDR1 and CDR2 are read off the germline V gene (reference sequence) as MNHEY and SMNVEV. As to this clonotype: The clone's antigen remains unknown. No much larger clonotype is one base removed from it; base qualities were not supplied.

This receptor was obtained from a woman aged 25 to 39 with Graves' hyperthyroidism that later progressed to Graves' ophthalmopathy. The rearranged chain carries TRBV27 and TRBJ1-5, with the D gene not clear enough to name. Sequencing input: blood. In nucleotides, the sequence is TGTGCCAGCATTTCGACGGGCTATAGCAATCAGCCCCAGCATTTT. Its translation reads: CASISTGYSNQPQHF.